These 9 T cell receptor beta chains came from one sample sequenced in a study of identical twins. TCRdb re-called the 5' RACE reads with MiXCR, one entry per CDR3 protein. The sample gives hundreds of thousands of distinct CDR3 sequences, about 20% of which show up once; under 15% is in the top ten. In addition, the sample was reused for a study of T cells expressing NK-cell markers.

Sequencing used PBMCs. Source of these receptors: a woman between 18 and 30 years old in good health.

The chain recombines TRBV6-2 or TRBV6-3 with TRBJ2-7; a weak D match, TRBD1 (5 bases). Germline CDR1 is MNHEY and CDR2 is SVGEGT. With 6 bases removed from V and 3 bases from J, the gap between germline ends came to 12 bases. This CDR3 is 13 amino acids long. CDR3 in DNA: TGTGCCAGCAGCCTGGGGCACCGCTACGAGCAGTACTTC. This translates into CASSLGHRYEQYF.

The chain combines TRBV10-3 with TRBJ1-1, with unresolved D. The germline V and J ends were trimmed by 0 bases and 6 bases, with 14 bases remaining between them. The CDR3 runs 15 residues. The germline V gene has CDR1 ENHRY and CDR2 SYGVKD. CDR3 sequence (DNA): TGTGCCATCAGTGAGTCACCAGGAGTATATGCTGAAGCTTTCTTT. Amino acid sequence: CAISESPGVYAEAFF.

V is TRBV5-1 and J is TRBJ2-5; the match to TRBD2 covers 8 bases. V lost 0 bases and J lost 5; bases outside the gene matches: 9. The CDR3 spans 16 residues. In germline, CDR1 is SGHRS, CDR2 YFSETQ. CDR3 DNA: TGCGCCAGCAGCTTGGTTGGTGCGGGAGGCGAGGAGACCCAGTACTTC. Translating it yields CASSLVGAGGEETQYF.

The chain is built from TRBV7-8 and TRBJ2-7; D gene unclear. The CDR3 extends over 16 amino acids. The V gene's germline CDR1 is SGHVS and CDR2 FQNEAQ. The ends were cut back, 5 bases at V and 7 bases at J, with 24 bases in the middle. Here the CDR3 reads CASSPMMTPIAREQYF. The CDR3 nucleotides are TGTGCCAGCAGCCCAATGATGACCCCCATAGCCAGGGAGCAGTACTTC.

This clonotype came up a few times. The V call is TRBV5-5, the J call TRBJ2-5; 7 bases are a match to TRBD2. Germline lookup yields CDR1 SGHKS and CDR2 YYEKEE (reference sequence). The trim removed 0 bases at V and 2 bases at J, leaving 13 bases unmatched. The CDR3 extends over 18 amino acids. This CDR3 reads CASSLVASGSLLQETQYF. CDR3 DNA: TGTGCCAGCAGCTTGGTCGCTAGCGGCAGCCTATTACAAGAGACCCAGTACTTC.

The chain couples TRBV12-3 or TRBV12-4 to TRBJ2-1; TRBD2 aligns across 7 bases. The CDR3 extends over 15 amino acids. Trimming took 5 bases from V and 4 from J; bases not matched to a gene: 8. CDR3 loop: CASSPQLADYNEQFF. The CDR3 DNA reads as TGTGCCAGCAGTCCCCAGCTAGCGGATTACAATGAGCAGTTCTTC.

This clonotype was picked up a small number of times. The rearrangement links TRBV7-2 to TRBJ2-3, with 12 bases aligning to TRBD2. J was trimmed by 7 bases and V by 6 bases; bases with no gene match: 14. Germline CDR1 SGHTA, CDR2 FQGNSA. The CDR3 spans 17 residues. CDR3 nucleotides: TGTGCCAGCAGGTACCGACTAGCGGGAGCCACAACCCATACGCAGTATTTT. This sequence encodes CASRYRLAGATTHTQYF.

V is TRBV6-1 and J is TRBJ1-2; 7 bases line up with TRBD1. The CDR3 covers 15 residues. Germline values: CDR1 MNHNS, CDR2 SASEGT. V lost 4 bases to trimming and J lost 4 bases; unmatched junction nucleotides: 9. CDR3 region: CASSVVQGVVYGYTF. DNA of the CDR3: TGTGCCAGCAGTGTCGTCCAGGGGGTTGTCTATGGCTACACCTTC.

The sample holds many counts of this clonotype. J is TRBJ1-2 and V is TRBV12-3 or TRBV12-4, with a tentative D call TRBD1 (6 bases). This CDR3 region has 13 residues. The ends were cut back, 6 bases at V and 2 bases at J, with 10 bases in the middle. The CDR3 loop reads CASSLQGNYGYTF. In nucleotides, the CDR3 is TGTGCCAGCAGCCTACAGGGAAACTATGGCTACACCTTC.